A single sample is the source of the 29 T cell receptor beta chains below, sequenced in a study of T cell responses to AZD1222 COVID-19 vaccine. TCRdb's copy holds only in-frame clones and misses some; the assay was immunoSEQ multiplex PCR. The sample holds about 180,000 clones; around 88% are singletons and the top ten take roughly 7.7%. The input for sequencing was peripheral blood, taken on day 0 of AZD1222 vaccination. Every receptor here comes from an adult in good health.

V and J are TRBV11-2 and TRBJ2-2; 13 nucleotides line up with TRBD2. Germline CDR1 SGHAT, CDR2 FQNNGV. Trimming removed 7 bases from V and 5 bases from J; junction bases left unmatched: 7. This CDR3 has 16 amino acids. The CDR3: CASTHGTSGATGELFF. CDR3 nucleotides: TGTGCCAGCACCCATGGGACTAGCGGGGCGACCGGGGAGCTGTTTTTT.

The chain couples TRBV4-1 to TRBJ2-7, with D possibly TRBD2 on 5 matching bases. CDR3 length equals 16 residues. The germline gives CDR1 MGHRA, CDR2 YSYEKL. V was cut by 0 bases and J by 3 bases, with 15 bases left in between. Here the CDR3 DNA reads TGCGCCAGCAGCCAAGAGTGGACGGTAGGAGGCTACGAGCAGTACTTC. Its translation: CASSQEWTVGGYEQYF.

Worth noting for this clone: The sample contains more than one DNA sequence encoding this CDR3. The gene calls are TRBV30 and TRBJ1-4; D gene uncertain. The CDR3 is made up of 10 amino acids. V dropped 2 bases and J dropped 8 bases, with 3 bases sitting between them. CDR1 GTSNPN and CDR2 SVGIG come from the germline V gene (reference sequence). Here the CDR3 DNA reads TGTGCCTGGAGTAGGGAAAAACTGTTTTTT. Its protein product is CAWSREKLFF.

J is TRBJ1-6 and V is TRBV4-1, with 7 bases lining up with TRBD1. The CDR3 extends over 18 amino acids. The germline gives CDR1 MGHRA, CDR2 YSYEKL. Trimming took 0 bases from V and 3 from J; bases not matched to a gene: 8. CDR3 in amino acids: CASSQDPPRTGYNSPLHF. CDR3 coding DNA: TGCGCCAGCAGCCAAGACCCTCCCCGGACAGGCTATAATTCACCCCTCCACTTT.

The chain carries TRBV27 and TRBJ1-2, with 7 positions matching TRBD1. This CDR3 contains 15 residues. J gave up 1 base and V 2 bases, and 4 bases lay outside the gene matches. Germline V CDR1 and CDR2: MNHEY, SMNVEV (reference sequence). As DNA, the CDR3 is TGTGCCAGCAGTTTAGGGGCAGGGGGTAACTATGGCTACACCTTC. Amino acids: CASSLGAGGNYGYTF.

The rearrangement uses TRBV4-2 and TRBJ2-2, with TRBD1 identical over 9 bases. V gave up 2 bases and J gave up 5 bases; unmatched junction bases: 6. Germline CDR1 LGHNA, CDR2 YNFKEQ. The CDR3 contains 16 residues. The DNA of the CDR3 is TGTGCCAGCAGCCAAAACAGGGGGCGCTCAACCGGGGAGCTGTTTTTT. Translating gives CASSQNRGRSTGELFF.

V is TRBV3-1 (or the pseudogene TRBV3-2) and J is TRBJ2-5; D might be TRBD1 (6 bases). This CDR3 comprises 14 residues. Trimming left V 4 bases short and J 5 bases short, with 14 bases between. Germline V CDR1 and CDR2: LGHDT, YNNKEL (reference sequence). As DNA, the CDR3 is TGTGCCAGCAGCCCTCGACAGGCACGGGAGACCCAGTACTTC. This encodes CASSPRQARETQYF.

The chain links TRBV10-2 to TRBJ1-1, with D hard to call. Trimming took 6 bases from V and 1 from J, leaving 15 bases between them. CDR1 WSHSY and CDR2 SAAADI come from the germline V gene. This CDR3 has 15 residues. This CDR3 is CASRGRRVGNTEAFF. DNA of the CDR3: TGCGCCAGCAGGGGGAGGAGGGTCGGGAACACTGAAGCTTTCTTT.

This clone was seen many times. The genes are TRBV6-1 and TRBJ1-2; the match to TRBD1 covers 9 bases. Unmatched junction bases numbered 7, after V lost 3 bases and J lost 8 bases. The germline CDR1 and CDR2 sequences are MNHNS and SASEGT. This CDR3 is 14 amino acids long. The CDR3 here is CASSEDRGRVGYTF. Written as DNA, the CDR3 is TGTGCCAGCAGTGAGGACAGGGGCCGCGTAGGCTACACCTTC.

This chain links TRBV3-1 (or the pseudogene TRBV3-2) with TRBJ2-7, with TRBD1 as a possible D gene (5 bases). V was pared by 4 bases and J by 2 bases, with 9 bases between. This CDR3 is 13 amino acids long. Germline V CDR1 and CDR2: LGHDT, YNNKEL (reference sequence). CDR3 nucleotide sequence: TGTGCCAGCAGCCCGGACACGACCTACGAGCAGTACTTC. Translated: CASSPDTTYEQYF.

The CDR3 region is CASSTLNNEQFF. CDR3 in DNA: TGTGCCAGCAGCACTCTCAACAATGAGCAGTTCTTC. This sequence joins TRBV11-3 and TRBJ2-1; D gene ambiguous. Germline loops: CDR1 SGHNT, CDR2 YENEEA. V lost 5 bases and J lost 5, with 7 bases in between. The CDR3 loop spans 12 amino acids.

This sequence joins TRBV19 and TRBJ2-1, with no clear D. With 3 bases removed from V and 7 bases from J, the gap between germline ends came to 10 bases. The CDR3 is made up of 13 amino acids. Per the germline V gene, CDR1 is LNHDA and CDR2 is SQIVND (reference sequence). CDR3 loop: CASSIFPGNEQFF. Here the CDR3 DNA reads TGTGCCAGTAGTATTTTCCCCGGGAATGAGCAGTTCTTC.

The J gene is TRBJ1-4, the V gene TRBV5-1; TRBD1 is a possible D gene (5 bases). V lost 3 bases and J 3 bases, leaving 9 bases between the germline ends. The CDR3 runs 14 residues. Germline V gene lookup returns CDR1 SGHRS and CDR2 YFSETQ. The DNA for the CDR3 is TGCGCCAGCAGCTCCCCAGGGCCTAATGAAAAACTGTTTTTT. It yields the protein CASSSPGPNEKLFF.

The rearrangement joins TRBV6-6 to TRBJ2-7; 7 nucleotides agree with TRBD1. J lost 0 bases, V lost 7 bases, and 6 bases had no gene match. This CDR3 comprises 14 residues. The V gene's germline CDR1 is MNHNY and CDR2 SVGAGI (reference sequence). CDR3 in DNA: TGTGCCAGCACTCAACAGGGGTCCTCCTACGAGCAGTACTTC. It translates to CASTQQGSSYEQYF.

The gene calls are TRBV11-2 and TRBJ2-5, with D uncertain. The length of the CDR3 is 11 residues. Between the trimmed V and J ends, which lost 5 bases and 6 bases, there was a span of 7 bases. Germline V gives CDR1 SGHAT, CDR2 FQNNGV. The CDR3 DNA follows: TGTGCCAGCAGCCGCTTCCAGACCCAGTACTTC. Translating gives CASSRFQTQYF.

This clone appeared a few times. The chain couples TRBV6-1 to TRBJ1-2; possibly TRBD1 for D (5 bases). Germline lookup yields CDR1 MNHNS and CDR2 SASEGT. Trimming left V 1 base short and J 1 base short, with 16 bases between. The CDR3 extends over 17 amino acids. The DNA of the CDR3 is TGTGCCAGCAGTGAAGATTGGCGGGACTCATTTAACTATGGCTACACCTTC. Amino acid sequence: CASSEDWRDSFNYGYTF.

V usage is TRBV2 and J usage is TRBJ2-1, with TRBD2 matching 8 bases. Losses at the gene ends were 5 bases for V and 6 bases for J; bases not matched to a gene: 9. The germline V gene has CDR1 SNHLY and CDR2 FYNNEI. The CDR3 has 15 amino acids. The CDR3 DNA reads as TGTGCCAGCAGTCTGGGCGGGGGGTCTCGCAATGAGCAGTTCTTC. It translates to CASSLGGGSRNEQFF.

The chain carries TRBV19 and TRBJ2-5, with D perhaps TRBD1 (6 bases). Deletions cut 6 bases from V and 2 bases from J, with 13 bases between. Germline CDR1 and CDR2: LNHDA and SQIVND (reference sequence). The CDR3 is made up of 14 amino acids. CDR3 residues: CASRDGQRQETQYF. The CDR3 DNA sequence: TGTGCCAGTAGGGACGGACAGCGACAAGAGACCCAGTACTTC.

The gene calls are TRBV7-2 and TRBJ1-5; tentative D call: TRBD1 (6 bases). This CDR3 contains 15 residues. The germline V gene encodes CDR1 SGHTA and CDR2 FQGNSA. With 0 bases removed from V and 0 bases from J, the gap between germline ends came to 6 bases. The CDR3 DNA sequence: TGTGCCAGCAGCTTAGCACAGGGTAGCAATCAGCCCCAGCATTTT. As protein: CASSLAQGSNQPQHF. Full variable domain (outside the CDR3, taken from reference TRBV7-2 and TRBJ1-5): GAGVSQSPSNKVTEKGKDVELRCDPISGHTALYWYRQSLGQGLEFLIYFQGNSAPDKSGLPSDRFSAERTGGSVSTLTIQRTQQEDSAVYLCASSLAQGSNQPQHFGDGTRLSIL.

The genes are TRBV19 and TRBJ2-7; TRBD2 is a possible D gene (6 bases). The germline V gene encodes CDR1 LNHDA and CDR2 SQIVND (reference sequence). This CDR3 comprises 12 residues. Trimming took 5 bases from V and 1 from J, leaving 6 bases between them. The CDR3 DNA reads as TGTGCCAGTAGTGGAGGGTCCTACGAGCAGTACTTC. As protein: CASSGGSYEQYF.

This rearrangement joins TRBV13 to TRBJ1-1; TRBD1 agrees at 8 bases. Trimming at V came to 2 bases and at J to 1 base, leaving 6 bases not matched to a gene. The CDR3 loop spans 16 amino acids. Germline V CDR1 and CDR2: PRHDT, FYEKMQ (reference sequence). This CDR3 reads CASSLLRTGRNTEAFF. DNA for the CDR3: TGTGCCAGCAGCTTACTCCGGACAGGGAGGAACACTGAAGCTTTCTTT. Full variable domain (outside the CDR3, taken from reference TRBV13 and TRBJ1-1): AAGVIQSPRHLIKEKRETATLKCYPIPRHDTVYWYQQGPGQDPQFLISFYEKMQSDKGSIPDRFSAQQFSDYHSELNMSSLELGDSALYFCASSLLRTGRNTEAFFGQGTRLTVV.

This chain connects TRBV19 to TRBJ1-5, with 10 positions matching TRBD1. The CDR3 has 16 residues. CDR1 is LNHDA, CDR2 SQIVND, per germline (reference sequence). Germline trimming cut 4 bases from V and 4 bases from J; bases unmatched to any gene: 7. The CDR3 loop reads CASSTYDRGRNQPQHF. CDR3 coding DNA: TGTGCCAGTAGTACCTACGACAGGGGGCGAAATCAGCCCCAGCATTTT.

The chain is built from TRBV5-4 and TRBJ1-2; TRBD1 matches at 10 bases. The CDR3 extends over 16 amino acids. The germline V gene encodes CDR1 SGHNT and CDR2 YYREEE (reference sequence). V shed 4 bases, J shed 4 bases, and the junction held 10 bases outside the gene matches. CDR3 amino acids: CASSRDRGRLPYGYTF. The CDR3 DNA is TGTGCCAGCAGCCGCGACAGGGGGCGCTTACCCTATGGCTACACCTTC. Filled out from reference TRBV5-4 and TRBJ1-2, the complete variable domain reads ETGVTQSPTHLIKTRGQQVTLRCSSQSGHNTVSWYQQALGQGPQFIFQYYREEENGRGNFPPRFSGLQFPNYSSELNVNALELDDSALYLCASSRDRGRLPYGYTFGSGTRLTVV.

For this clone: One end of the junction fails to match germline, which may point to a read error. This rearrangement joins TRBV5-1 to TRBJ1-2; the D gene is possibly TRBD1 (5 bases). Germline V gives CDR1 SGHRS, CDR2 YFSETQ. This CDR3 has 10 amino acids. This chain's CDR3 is CASSPGGISF. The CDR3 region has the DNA TGCGCCAGCAGCCCCGGGGGGATCAGCTTC.

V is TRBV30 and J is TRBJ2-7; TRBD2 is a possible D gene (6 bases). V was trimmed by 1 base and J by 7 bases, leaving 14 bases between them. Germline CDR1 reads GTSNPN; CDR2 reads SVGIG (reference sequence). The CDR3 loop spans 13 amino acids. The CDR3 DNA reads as TGTGCCTGGAGTGCTACGGGGGTCGGAGAGCAGTACTTC. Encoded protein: CAWSATGVGEQYF.

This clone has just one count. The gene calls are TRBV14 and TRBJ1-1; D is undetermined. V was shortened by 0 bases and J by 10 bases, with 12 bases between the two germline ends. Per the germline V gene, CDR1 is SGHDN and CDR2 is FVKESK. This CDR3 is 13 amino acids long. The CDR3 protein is CASSQDTRYRAFF. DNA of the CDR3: TGTGCCAGCAGCCAAGATACAAGGTATCGAGCTTTCTTT.

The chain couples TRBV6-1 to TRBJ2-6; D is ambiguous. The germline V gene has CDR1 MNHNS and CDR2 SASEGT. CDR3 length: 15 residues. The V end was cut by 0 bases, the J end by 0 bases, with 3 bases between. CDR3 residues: CASSEAGSGANVLTF. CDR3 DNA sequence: TGTGCCAGCAGTGAAGCGGGCTCTGGGGCCAACGTCCTGACTTTC.

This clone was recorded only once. The CDR3 nucleotides read TGCAGCGTTGCGGACTCAGATCAGCCCCAGCATTTT. It specifies CSVADSDQPQHF. This rearrangement joins TRBV29-1 to TRBJ1-5; D uncertain. There are 12 residues in the CDR3. From germline, CDR1 is SQVTM and CDR2 ANQGSEA. V shed 4 bases and J shed 5 bases, with 9 bases lying between them.

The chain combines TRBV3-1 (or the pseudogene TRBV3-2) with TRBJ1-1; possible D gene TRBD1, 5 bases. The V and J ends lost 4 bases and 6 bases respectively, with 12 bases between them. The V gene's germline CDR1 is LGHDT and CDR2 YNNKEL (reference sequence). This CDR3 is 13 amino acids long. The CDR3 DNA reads TGTGCCAGCAGCCCGGGATTGGGGGCTGAAGCTTTCTTT. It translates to CASSPGLGAEAFF.